The 8 T cell receptor beta chains in this list originate from one sample, sequenced in a study of shared clonotypes between healthy human individuals. Clones were sequenced by immunoSEQ multiplex PCR, and TCRdb holds only the in-frame ones, with some missing. The sample has about 380,000 clones, about 97% seen once. Sequencing was done on a sample of memory CD8+ T cells sorted from blood. The subset here: CD45RO+ cells pooled with CCR7-negative TemRA cells. The origin of the receptors is a young man in good health.

CDR3 DNA: TGCGCCAGCAGCTTGTTAACAGGGGGCGCGGGCTACACCTTC. Its protein is CASSLLTGGAGYTF. This rearrangement joins TRBV5-1 to TRBJ1-2, with 9 positions matching TRBD1. Germline CDR1 and CDR2: SGHRS and YFSETQ. J was trimmed by 8 bases and V by 1 base; bases with no gene match: 6. The CDR3 covers 14 residues.

This chain connects TRBV5-4 to TRBJ2-7, with TRBD2 matching over 7 bases. With V trimmed by 4 bases and J by 0 bases, 13 bases remained unmatched. The CDR3 sequence is 17 residues long. Germline V gene sequence: CDR1 SGHNT, CDR2 YYREEE (reference sequence). For the CDR3, the DNA is TGTGCCAGCAGCCCGAATAAACTAGCGAGAAGCTCCTACGAGCAGTACTTC. This encodes CASSPNKLARSSYEQYF.

The chain joins TRBV9 to TRBJ2-1, with TRBD2 identical over 13 bases. Trimming removed 2 bases from V and 6 bases from J; junction bases left unmatched: 8. This CDR3 is built from 17 residues. Germline V CDR1 and CDR2: SGDLS, YYNGEE. CDR3 residues: CASSVSLGLAGVNEQFF. In nucleotides, the CDR3 is TGTGCCAGCAGCGTCAGTCTAGGACTAGCGGGGGTCAATGAGCAGTTCTTC.

The V and J genes are TRBV18 and TRBJ2-7; D perhaps matches TRBD1 (5 bases). CDR3 length equals 12 residues. The germline gives CDR1 KGHSH, CDR2 LQKENI. V lost 6 bases and J 6 bases, leaving 12 bases between the germline ends. CDR3 sequence reads: CASSPSGAEQYF. The DNA of the CDR3 is TGTGCCAGCTCTCCTTCTGGGGCCGAGCAGTACTTC.

V and J are TRBV27 and TRBJ2-7; possible D gene TRBD2, 5 bases. CDR1 and CDR2 (germline): MNHEY, SMNVEV (reference sequence). The CDR3 consists of 12 residues. The germline V and J ends were trimmed by 6 bases and 7 bases, with 13 bases remaining between them. In nucleotides, the CDR3 is TGTGCCAGCAGGCAGTCAGCGGTTGAGCAGTACTTC. Translating gives CASRQSAVEQYF.

The chain employs TRBV2 and TRBJ1-1; 7 nucleotides agree with TRBD1. The germline CDR1 and CDR2 sequences are SNHLY and FYNNEI. With 5 bases clipped from V and 4 bases from J, the junction kept 7 bases outside the gene matches. The CDR3 contains 14 residues. The CDR3 protein is CASSRQGPTTEAFF. In DNA, the CDR3 is TGTGCCAGCAGTCGACAGGGACCGACCACTGAAGCTTTCTTT.

V is TRBV2 and J is TRBJ1-5; TRBD1 matches at 10 bases. The CDR3 consists of 16 residues. The V gene's germline CDR1 is SNHLY and CDR2 FYNNEI. Unmatched junction bases numbered 11, after V lost 6 bases and J lost 6 bases. CDR3 DNA sequence: TGTGCCAGCAGGGGTCCTTTGACAGGGGGCCTTCAGCCCCAGCATTTT. Translating it yields CASRGPLTGGLQPQHF.

V usage is TRBV19 and J usage is TRBJ2-3, with D possibly being TRBD2 (6 bases). V was cut by 3 bases and J by 1 base, with 8 bases left in between. This CDR3 region has 14 residues. CDR1 is LNHDA and CDR2 is SQIVND in the germline V gene (reference sequence). DNA for the CDR3: TGTGCCAGTAGTATTGGGGAGGGCACAGATACGCAGTATTTT. It is translated as CASSIGEGTDTQYF.